A single TCR beta chain is shown here with its context. MiXCR was run by TCRdb on the 5' RACE reads, yielding one entry per CDR3 protein. The sample includes fewer than 45,000 distinct CDR3 sequences, roughly 10% of them seen just once. This entry is derived from a study of spatial heterogeneity in lung cancer. Time point meaning: blood at routine non-recurrence follow-up after resection. This specimen consisted of PBMCs, obtained at follow-up. The clonotype originates from a female donor with early-stage non-small cell lung cancer.

In nucleotides, the CDR3 is TGCAGCGTTGAACTCCCTCGGAAAGGCACCGGGGAGCTGTTTTTT. This sequence encodes CSVELPRKGTGELFF. This chain uses TRBV29-1 with TRBJ2-2; D not certain. Germline V gene data show CDR1 as SQVTM and CDR2 as ANQGSEA. With 2 bases removed from V and 4 bases from J, the gap between germline ends came to 14 bases. The CDR3 loop spans 15 amino acids.